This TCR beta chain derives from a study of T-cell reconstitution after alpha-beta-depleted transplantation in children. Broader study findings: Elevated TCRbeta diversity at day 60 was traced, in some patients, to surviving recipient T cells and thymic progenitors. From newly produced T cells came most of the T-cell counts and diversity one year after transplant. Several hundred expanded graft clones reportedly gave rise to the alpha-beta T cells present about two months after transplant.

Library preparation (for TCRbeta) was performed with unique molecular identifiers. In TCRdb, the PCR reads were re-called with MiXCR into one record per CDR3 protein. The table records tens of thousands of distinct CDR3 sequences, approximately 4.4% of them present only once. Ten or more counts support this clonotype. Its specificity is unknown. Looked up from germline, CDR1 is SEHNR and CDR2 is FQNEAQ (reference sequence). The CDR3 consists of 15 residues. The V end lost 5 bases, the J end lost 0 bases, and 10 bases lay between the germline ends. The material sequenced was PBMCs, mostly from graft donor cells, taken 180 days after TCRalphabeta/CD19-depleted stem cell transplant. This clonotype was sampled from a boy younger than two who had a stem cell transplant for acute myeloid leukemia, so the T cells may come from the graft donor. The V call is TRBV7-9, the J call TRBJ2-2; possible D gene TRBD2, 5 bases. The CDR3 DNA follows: TGTGCCAGCAGCCCCCGGACTTCGAACACCGGGGAGCTGTTTTTT. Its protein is CASSPRTSNTGELFF.